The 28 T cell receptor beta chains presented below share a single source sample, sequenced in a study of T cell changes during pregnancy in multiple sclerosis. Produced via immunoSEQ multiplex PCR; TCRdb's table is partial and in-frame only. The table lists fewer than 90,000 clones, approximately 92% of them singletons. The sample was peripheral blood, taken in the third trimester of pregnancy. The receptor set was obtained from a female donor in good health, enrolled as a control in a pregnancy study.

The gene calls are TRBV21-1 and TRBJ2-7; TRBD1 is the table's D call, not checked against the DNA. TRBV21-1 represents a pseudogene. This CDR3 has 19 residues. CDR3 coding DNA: TGTGCCAGCAGCCGTTGCCGAGTTGTCGGGACAGGGCCGCCTAGAGAGCAGTACTTC. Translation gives CASSRCRVVGTGPPREQYF.

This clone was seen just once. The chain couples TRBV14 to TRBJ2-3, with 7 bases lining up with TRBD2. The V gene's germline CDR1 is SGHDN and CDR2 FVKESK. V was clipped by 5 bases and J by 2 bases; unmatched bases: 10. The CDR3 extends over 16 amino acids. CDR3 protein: CASSASSGDYTDTQYF. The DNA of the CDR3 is TGTGCCAGCAGCGCAAGCAGCGGGGACTACACAGATACGCAGTATTTT.

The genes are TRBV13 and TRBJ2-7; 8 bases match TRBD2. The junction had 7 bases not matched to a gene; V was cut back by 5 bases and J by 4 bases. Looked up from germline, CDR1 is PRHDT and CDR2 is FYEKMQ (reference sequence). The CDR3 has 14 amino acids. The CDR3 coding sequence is TGTGCCAGCAGCCCGGGACTAGACCCTTACGAGCAGTACTTC. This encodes CASSPGLDPYEQYF.

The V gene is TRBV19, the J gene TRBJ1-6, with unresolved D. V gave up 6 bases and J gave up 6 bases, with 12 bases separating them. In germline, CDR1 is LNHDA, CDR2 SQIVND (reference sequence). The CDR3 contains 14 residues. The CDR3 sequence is CASSWSGGNSPLHF. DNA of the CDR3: TGTGCCAGTAGCTGGTCCGGAGGTAATTCACCCCTCCACTTT.

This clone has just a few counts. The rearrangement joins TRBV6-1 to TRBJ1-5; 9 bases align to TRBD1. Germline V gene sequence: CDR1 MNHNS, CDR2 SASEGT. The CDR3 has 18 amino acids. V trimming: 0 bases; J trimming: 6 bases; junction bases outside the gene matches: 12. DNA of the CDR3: TGTGCCAGCAGTGAAGCGCTCTTGGGACAGGGACTCGGTCAGCCCCAGCATTTT. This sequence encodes CASSEALLGQGLGQPQHF.

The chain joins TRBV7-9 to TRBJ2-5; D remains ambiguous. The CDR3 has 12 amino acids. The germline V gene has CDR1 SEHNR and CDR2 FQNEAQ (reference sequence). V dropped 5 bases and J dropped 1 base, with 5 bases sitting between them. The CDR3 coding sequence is TGTGCCAGCAGCCCCCGCCAAGAGACCCAGTACTTC. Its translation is CASSPRQETQYF. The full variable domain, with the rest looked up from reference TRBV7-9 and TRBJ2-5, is DTGVSQNPRHKITKRGQNVTFRCDPISEHNRLYWYRQTLGQGPEFLTYFQNEAQLEKSRLLSDRFSAERPKGSFSTLEIQRTEQGDSAMYLCASSPRQETQYFGPGTRLLVL.

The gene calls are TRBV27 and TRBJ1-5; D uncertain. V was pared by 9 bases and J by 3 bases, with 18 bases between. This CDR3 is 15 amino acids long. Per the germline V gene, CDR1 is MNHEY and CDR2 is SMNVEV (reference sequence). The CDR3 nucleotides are TGTGCCAGTTCCTCCTTGGCGGGCAACAATCAGCCCCAGCATTTT. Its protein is CASSSLAGNNQPQHF.

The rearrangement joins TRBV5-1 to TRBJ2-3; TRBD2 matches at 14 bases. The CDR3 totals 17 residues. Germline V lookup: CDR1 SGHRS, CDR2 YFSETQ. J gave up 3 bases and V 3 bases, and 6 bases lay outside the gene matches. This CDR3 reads CASSSGLAGGVTDTQYF. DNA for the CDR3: TGCGCCAGCAGCTCCGGACTAGCGGGAGGAGTGACAGATACGCAGTATTTT.

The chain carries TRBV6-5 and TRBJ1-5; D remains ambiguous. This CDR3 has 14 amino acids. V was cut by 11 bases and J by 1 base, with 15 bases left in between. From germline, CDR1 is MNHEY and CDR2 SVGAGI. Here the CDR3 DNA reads TGTGCCGCGAGCGCGGGCCTAAGCAATCAGCCCCAGCATTTT. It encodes CAASAGLSNQPQHF.

CDR3 region: CASSLQGKNTEAFF. CDR3 in DNA: TGTGCCAGCAGTTTACAGGGGAAGAACACTGAAGCTTTCTTT. The V call is TRBV28, the J call TRBJ1-1; weak D call: TRBD1 (6 bases). V was cut by 2 bases and J by 1 base, with 8 bases left in between. The CDR3 has 14 residues. Germline V gene lookup returns CDR1 MDHEN and CDR2 SYDVKM.

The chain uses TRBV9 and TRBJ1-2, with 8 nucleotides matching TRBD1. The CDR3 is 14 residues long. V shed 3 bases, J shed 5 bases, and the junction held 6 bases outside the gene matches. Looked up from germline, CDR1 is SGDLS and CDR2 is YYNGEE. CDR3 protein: CASSARTGYYGYTF. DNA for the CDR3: TGTGCCAGCAGCGCAAGGACAGGGTATTATGGCTACACCTTC.

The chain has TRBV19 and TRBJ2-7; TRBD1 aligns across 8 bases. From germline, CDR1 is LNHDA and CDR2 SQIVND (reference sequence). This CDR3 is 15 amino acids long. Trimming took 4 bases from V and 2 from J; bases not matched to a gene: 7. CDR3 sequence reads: CASSKGQGGTYEQYF. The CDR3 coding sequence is TGTGCCAGTAGTAAAGGACAGGGAGGCACCTACGAGCAGTACTTC.

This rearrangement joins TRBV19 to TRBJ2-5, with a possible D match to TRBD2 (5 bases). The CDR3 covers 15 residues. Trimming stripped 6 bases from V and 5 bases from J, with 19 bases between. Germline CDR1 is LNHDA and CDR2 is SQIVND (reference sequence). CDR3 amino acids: CASSRLGERWETQYF. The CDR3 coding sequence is TGTGCCAGTAGCCGACTTGGGGAGCGGTGGGAGACCCAGTACTTC.

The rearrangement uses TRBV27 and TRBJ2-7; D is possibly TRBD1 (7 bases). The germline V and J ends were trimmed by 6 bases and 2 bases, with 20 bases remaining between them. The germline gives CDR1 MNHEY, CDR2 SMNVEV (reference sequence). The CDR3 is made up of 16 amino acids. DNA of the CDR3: TGTGCCAGCAGCAGGGGGGTGGGGCGGGTAACCTACGAGCAGTACTTC. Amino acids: CASSRGVGRVTYEQYF.

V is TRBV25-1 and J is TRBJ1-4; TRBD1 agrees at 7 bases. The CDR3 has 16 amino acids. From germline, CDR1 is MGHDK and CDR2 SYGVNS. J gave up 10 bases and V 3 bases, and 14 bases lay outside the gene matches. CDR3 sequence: CASSDPWTGGGGKLFF. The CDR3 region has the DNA TGTGCCAGCAGTGATCCTTGGACAGGCGGAGGGGGAAAACTGTTTTTT. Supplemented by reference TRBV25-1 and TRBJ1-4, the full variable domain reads EADIYQTPRYLVIGTGKKITLECSQTMGHDKMYWYQQDPGMELHLIHYSYGVNSTEKGDLSSESTVSRIRTEHFPLTLESARPSHTSQYLCASSDPWTGGGGKLFFGSGTQLSVL.

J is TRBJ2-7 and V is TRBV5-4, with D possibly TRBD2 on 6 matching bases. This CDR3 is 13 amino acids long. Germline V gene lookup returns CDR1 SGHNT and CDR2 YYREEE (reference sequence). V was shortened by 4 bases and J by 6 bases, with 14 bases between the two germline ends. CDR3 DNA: TGTGCCAGCAGCCAAGTCCAGGGAGGCGAGCAGTACTTC. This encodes CASSQVQGGEQYF.

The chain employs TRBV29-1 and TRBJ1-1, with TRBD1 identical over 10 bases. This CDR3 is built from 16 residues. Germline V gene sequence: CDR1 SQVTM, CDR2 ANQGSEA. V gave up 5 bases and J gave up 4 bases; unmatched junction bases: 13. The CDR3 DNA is TGCAGCGTTAGGAGGGACAGGGGAGGTTCTGGCACTGAAGCTTTCTTT. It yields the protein CSVRRDRGGSGTEAFF.

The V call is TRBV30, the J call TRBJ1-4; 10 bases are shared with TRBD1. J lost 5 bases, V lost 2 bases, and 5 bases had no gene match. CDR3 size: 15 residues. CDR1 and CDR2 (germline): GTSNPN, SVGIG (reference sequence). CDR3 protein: CAWSPGQGINEKLFF. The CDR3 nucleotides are TGTGCCTGGAGTCCGGGACAGGGGATCAATGAAAAACTGTTTTTT.

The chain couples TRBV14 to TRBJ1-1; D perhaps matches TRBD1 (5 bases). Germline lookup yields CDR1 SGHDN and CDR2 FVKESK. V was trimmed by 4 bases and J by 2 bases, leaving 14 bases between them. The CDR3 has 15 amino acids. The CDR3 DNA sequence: TGTGCCAGCAGCCGATATGACAGTATCAACACTGAAGCTTTCTTT. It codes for CASSRYDSINTEAFF.

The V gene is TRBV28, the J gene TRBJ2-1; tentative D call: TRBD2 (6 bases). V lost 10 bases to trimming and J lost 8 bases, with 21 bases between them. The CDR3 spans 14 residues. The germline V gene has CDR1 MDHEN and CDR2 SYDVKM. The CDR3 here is CATRRDFDRDEQFF. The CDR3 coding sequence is TGTGCCACTCGACGGGACTTCGATAGGGATGAGCAGTTCTTC.

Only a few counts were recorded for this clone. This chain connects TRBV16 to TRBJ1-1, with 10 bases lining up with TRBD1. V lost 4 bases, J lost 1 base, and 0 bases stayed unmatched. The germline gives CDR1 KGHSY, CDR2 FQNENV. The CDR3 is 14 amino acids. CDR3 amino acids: CASSRDRGNTEAFF. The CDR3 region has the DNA TGTGCCAGCAGCCGGGACAGGGGGAACACTGAAGCTTTCTTT.

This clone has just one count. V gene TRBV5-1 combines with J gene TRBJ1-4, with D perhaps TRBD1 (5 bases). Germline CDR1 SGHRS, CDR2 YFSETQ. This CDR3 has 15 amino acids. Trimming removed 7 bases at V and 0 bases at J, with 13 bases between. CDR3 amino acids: CASGEGTPTNEKLFF. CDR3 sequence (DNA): TGCGCCAGCGGCGAAGGGACTCCAACTAATGAAAAACTGTTTTTT.

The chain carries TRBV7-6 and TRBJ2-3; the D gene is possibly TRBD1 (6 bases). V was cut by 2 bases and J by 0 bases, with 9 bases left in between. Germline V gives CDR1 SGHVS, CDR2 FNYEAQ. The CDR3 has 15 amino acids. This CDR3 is CASSLSTGSTDTQYF. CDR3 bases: TGTGCCAGCAGCTTATCGACAGGTAGCACAGATACGCAGTATTTT.

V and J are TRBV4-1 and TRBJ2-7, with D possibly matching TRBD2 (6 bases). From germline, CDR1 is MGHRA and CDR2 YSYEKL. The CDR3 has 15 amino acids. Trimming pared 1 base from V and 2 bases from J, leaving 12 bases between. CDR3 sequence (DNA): TGCGCCAGCAGCCAAGGGCTAGCGTCGACCTACGAGCAGTACTTC. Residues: CASSQGLASTYEQYF.

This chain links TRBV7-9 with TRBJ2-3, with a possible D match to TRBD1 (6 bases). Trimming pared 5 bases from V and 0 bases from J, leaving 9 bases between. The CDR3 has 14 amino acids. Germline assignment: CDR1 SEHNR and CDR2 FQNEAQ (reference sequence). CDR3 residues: CASSKTGSTDTQYF. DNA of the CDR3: TGTGCCAGCAGCAAAACAGGGAGCACAGATACGCAGTATTTT.

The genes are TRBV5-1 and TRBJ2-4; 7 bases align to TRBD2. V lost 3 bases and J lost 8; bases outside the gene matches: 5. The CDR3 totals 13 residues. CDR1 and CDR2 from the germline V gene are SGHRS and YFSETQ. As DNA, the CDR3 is TGCGCCAGCAGCTCAACTAGCGCGTACATTCAGTACTTC. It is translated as CASSSTSAYIQYF.

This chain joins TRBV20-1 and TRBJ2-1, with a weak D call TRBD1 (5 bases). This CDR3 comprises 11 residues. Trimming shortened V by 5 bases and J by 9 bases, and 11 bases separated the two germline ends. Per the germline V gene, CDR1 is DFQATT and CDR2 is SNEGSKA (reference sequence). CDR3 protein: CSAYQGFEQFF. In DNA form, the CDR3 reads TGCAGTGCTTACCAGGGCTTTGAGCAGTTCTTC.

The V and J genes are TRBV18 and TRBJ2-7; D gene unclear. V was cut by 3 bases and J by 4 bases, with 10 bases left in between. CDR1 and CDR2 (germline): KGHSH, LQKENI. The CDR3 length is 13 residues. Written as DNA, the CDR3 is TGTGCCAGCTCACCCCCTTCTTTTTACGAGCAGTACTTC. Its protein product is CASSPPSFYEQYF.